This T cell receptor beta chain is drawn from a study of T cells in localized non-small cell lung cancer. General study points: Across samples, adjacent lung featured a median around 60 of the top 100 tumor clones. Because only a single region of the tumor was sequenced, heterogeneity remains possible.

Method: immunoSEQ multiplex PCR; TCRdb's copy keeps in-frame clones and lacks some. The top ten hold 3.5% to 5.5% of the sample, which has 50,000 or so clones, less than 85% seen once. With respect to this clone: No antigen is known for it.

The CDR3 is 13 amino acids. V lost 3 bases, J lost 6 bases, and 11 bases lay in between. The germline gives CDR1 KGHSH, CDR2 LQKENI. V is TRBV18 and J is TRBJ1-2, with D unresolved. This material consisted of PBMCs, taken before any cancer treatment. The receptor comes from a woman aged 35 to 75 with stage II lung adenocarcinoma. CDR3 sequence: CASSPPGRNGYTF. CDR3 nucleotides: TGTGCCAGCTCACCCCCTGGGCGTAATGGCTACACCTTC.